This TCR beta chain was obtained from a study of cytomegalovirus exposure and HLA in healthy donors. 13 Jbeta primers and 60 Vbeta primers were used for the PCR. Data came from immunoSEQ multiplex PCR; TCRdb stores just in-frame clones and leaves some out. Of roughly 140,000 clones in the sample, about two thirds are singletons; the top ten hold roughly 2.1%. Comments on this clone: Its cognate antigen is unknown.

Whole-study findings and limits: Sequencing had likely introduced a cluster of highly shared sequence variants as an artifact.

This sequence was found in a man in his forties in good health and CMV-seronegative. Sequenced sample: PBMCs.

The CDR3 sequence is CASSPTGYNQPQHF. CDR3 sequence (DNA): TGTGCCAGCAGTCCTACAGGTTACAATCAGCCCCAGCATTTT. The chain combines TRBV6-5 with TRBJ1-5; possibly TRBD1 for D (5 bases). The CDR3 spans 14 residues. Per the germline V gene, CDR1 is MNHEY and CDR2 is SVGAGI. V lost 5 bases to trimming and J lost 3 bases, with 11 bases between them.